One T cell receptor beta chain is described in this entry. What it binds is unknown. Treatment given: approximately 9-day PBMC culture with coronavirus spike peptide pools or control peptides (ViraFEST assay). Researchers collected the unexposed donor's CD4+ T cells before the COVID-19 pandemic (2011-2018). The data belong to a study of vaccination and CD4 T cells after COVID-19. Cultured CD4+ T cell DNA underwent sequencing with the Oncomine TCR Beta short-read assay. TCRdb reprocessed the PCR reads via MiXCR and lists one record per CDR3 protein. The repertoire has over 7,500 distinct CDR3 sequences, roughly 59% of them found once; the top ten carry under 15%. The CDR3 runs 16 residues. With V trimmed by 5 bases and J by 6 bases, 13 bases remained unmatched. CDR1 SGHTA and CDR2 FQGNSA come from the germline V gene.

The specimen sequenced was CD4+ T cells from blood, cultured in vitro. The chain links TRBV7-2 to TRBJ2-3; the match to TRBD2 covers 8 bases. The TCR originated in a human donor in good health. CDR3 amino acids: CASSGGRGGLADTQYF. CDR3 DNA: TGTGCCAGCAGCGGGGGACGGGGGGGGCTTGCTGATACGCAGTATTTT.